The rows below give T cell receptor beta chains drawn from one sample of a study of TIL therapy for anti-PD-1-resistant metastatic lung cancer. Data came from immunoSEQ multiplex PCR; TCRdb stores just in-frame clones and leaves some out. The sample lists about 36,000 clones, 73% seen once, with under 7% in the top ten. The sample consisted of blood, taken at baseline. The source of these receptors is a person aged 25 to 85 with non-small cell lung cancer. CDR3s include the opening cysteine and the closing phenylalanine or tryptophan. A D gene is named only where the DNA matches it firmly. Size is omitted from some rows. Given values are once, few, many or a class for expanded clones.

cdr3_nt cdr3_aa j_call v_call d_call clone_size
TGTGCCAGCAGTGAATGGGCGGGATCCTACAATGAGCAGTTCTTC CASSEWAGSYNEQFF TRBJ2-1 TRBV6-1 . .
TGTGCCAGCAGCTCCGATCCCGGGGTTACGGAGCAGTACTTC CASSSDPGVTEQYF TRBJ2-7 TRBV7-3 . .
TGCGCCAGCAGCCAAGATCCTGGGAAGCAGTTCTTC CASSQDPGKQFF TRBJ2-1 TRBV4-1 . .
TGTGCCAGCAGCAGAAGGGGAGGGGGCTCTGGAAACACCATATATTTT CASSRRGGGSGNTIYF TRBJ1-3 TRBV7-2 . .
TGTGCCAGCAGCTTAGAAGTTGTCTCCTACAATGAGCAGTTCTTC CASSLEVVSYNEQFF TRBJ2-1 TRBV7-6 . once
TGTGCCAGCAGCACCCGGGAGGACTATAATTCACCCCTCCACTTT CASSTREDYNSPLHF TRBJ1-6 TRBV7-3 . .
TGTGCCAGCAGCTTAAAGGGACAGGGGACCCAGGGCTACACCTTC CASSLKGQGTQGYTF TRBJ1-2 TRBV7-2 TRBD1 .
TGTGCCAGCAGCTTCTTAGTCGATCAGCCCCAGCATTTT CASSFLVDQPQHF TRBJ1-5 TRBV7-2 . few
TGTGCCAGCAGACGGACGGGGAACACTGAAGCTTTCTTT CASRRTGNTEAFF TRBJ1-1 TRBV2 . .
TGTGCCAGCAGCCTTAGACAGGGGACTGAAGCTTTCTTT CASSLRQGTEAFF TRBJ1-1 TRBV28 TRBD1 few
TGTGCCTGGAGTGTTGGTCGGAGGGGAGATTCACCCCTCCACTTT CAWSVGRRGDSPLHF TRBJ1-6 TRBV30 . few
TGTGCCAGCGGGCACCGGGACAGGAGTCTCACCCCCTCCTACAATGAGCAGTTCTTC CASGHRDRSLTPSYNEQFF TRBJ2-1 TRBV5-5 TRBD1 .
TGTGCCAGCAGCCCCATGACTCAGTGGGGCTCGGAGACCCAGTACTTC CASSPMTQWGSETQYF TRBJ2-5 TRBV28 . .
TGCGCCAGCAGCTTGGGGCGGGGGGACGCCAATGAGCAGTTCTTC CASSLGRGDANEQFF TRBJ2-1 TRBV5-1 TRBD2 .
TGTGCCAGTAGTATCAGCGGAGCTAGCACAGATACGCAGTATTTT CASSISGASTDTQYF TRBJ2-3 TRBV19 . once
TGTGCCAGCAGTCTAGGGACAGGGGGTGAAGCTTTCTTT CASSLGTGGEAFF TRBJ1-1 TRBV27 TRBD1 .
TGCGCCAGCAGCCGTGGACAGGGGGCGTCTGGAAACACCATATATTTT CASSRGQGASGNTIYF TRBJ1-3 TRBV5-1 TRBD1 .
TGTGCCAGCAGCTCGGGACTAGCGAACACCGGGGAGCTGTTTTTT CASSSGLANTGELFF TRBJ2-2 TRBV7-8 TRBD2 .
TGTGCCACCAGCAGAGACTTGCGGGGCTCCTACAATGAGCAGTTCTTC CATSRDLRGSYNEQFF TRBJ2-1 TRBV15 . .
TGTGCCAGCAGTTTCGGACAAGCAGAGACCCAGTACTTC CASSFGQAETQYF TRBJ2-5 TRBV27 . .
TGTGCCAGCAGCCCAGGGACGGGCCCTCAGCCCCAGCATTTT CASSPGTGPQPQHF TRBJ1-5 TRBV7-9 . .
TGTGCCAGCAGCGCCGGACAGGGCGTCGATGAGCAGTTCTTC CASSAGQGVDEQFF TRBJ2-1 TRBV9 TRBD1 once
TGTGCCAGCAGCCAGGGGGTAGGGACCGGGGAGCTGTTTTTT CASSQGVGTGELFF TRBJ2-2 TRBV7-6 TRBD1 once
TGTGCCAGCAGCCCTGGGGGGGCAGGGGGCTTACCGTACCAAGAGACCCAGTACTTC CASSPGGAGGLPYQETQYF TRBJ2-5 TRBV9 . once
TGTGCCAGCAGTCTATCCGGGACACAAAAGGGTTACACTGAAGCTTTCTTT CASSLSGTQKGYTEAFF TRBJ1-1 TRBV28 . .
TGTGCCAGCAGGAAGACAGGGAGCAATCAGCCCCAGCATTTT CASRKTGSNQPQHF TRBJ1-5 TRBV6-5 TRBD1 few
TGTGCCAGCAGTGTAGAGGGGCCCGGCACAGATACGCAGTATTTT CASSVEGPGTDTQYF TRBJ2-3 TRBV6-4 . .